Below, 23 T cell receptor beta chains from the same sample are listed, as sequenced in a study of cytomegalovirus exposure and HLA in healthy donors. A multiplex PCR was run with 60 Vbeta primers and 13 Jbeta primers. Using immunoSEQ multiplex PCR, the repertoire was profiled, and TCRdb retains in-frame clones only, with some absent. The sample lists more than 150,000 clones, 82% occurring once. The sample taken for sequencing was PBMCs. Receptor source: a young woman in good health and CMV-seronegative.

J is TRBJ1-5 and V is TRBV2; the D is unclear. The germline V and J ends were trimmed by 1 base and 7 bases, with 8 bases remaining between them. The CDR3 is 13 residues long. The germline gives CDR1 SNHLY, CDR2 FYNNEI. The CDR3 spells CASSEGSRQPQHF. CDR3 coding DNA: TGTGCCAGCAGTGAAGGGTCGCGGCAGCCCCAGCATTTT.

This clone occurred once. The V call is TRBV14, the J call TRBJ2-1, with 7 positions matching TRBD2. J gave up 7 bases and V 4 bases, and 10 bases lay outside the gene matches. Germline V gives CDR1 SGHDN, CDR2 FVKESK. This CDR3 has 15 residues. This CDR3 is CASSPTQNSGNEQFF. In DNA form, the CDR3 reads TGTGCCAGCAGCCCCACACAAAATAGCGGGAATGAGCAGTTCTTC.

The chain recombines TRBV7-2 with TRBJ2-7; 10 bases match TRBD2. Germline values: CDR1 SGHTA, CDR2 FQGNSA. The J segment lost 4 bases and the V segment lost 3 bases, leaving 6 bases of the junction unmatched. CDR3 length: 15 residues. The CDR3, as DNA: TGTGCCAGCAGCTTCCGACTAGCGGGTCCGTACGAGCAGTACTTC. The encoded protein is CASSFRLAGPYEQYF.

This clone was observed a handful of times. V is TRBV14 and J is TRBJ1-1; D remains unclear. Germline lookup yields CDR1 SGHDN and CDR2 FVKESK. V lost 0 bases to trimming and J lost 1 base, with 9 bases between them. The CDR3 contains 15 residues. CDR3 protein: CASSQEWQSNTEAFF. For the CDR3, the DNA is TGTGCCAGCAGCCAAGAGTGGCAGTCGAACACTGAAGCTTTCTTT.

CDR3 sequence reads: CASSRLLAGGQETQYF. Here the CDR3 DNA reads TGTGCCAGCAGCCGATTACTAGCGGGAGGCCAAGAGACCCAGTACTTC. The rearrangement uses TRBV5-6 and TRBJ2-5, with 12 positions matching TRBD2. V shed 4 bases and J 1 base; nucleotides not matched to a gene: 5. The CDR3 spans 16 residues. Germline lookup yields CDR1 SGHDT and CDR2 YYEEEE.

V and J are TRBV7-9 and TRBJ2-1; 12 positions agree with TRBD2. This CDR3 comprises 15 residues. J gave up 5 bases and V 10 bases, and 9 bases lay outside the gene matches. Germline loops: CDR1 SEHNR, CDR2 FQNEAQ (reference sequence). The CDR3 DNA sequence: TGTGCCACCCAGCGACTAGCGGGAGAGGACAATGAGCAGTTCTTC. Amino acid sequence: CATQRLAGEDNEQFF.

In its sample, this clone was seen a few times. The rearrangement uses TRBV5-1 and TRBJ1-1; 8 bases fit TRBD1. V gave up 1 base and J gave up 5 bases; unmatched junction bases: 7. The CDR3 has 15 amino acids. Germline V gene lookup returns CDR1 SGHRS and CDR2 YFSETQ. CDR3: CASSLSQGAGTEAFF. For the CDR3, the DNA is TGCGCCAGCAGCTTGTCTCAGGGGGCGGGGACTGAAGCTTTCTTT.

The V gene is TRBV25-1, the J gene TRBJ2-7, with D perhaps TRBD2 (7 bases). The CDR3 has 12 amino acids. The germline CDR1 and CDR2 sequences are MGHDK and SYGVNS. V dropped 7 bases and J dropped 4 bases, with 11 bases sitting between them. The CDR3 region has the DNA TGTGCCAGCATGAAGGGGGGGTACGAGCAGTACTTC. It specifies CASMKGGYEQYF.

The gene calls are TRBV4-1 and TRBJ2-7; D remains unclear. The germline V gene encodes CDR1 MGHRA and CDR2 YSYEKL. Trimming removed 0 bases at V and 2 bases at J, with 14 bases between. The CDR3 is 16 residues long. The CDR3 loop is CASSQDLALGTYEQYF. CDR3 coding DNA: TGCGCCAGCAGCCAAGATCTGGCGCTAGGTACCTACGAGCAGTACTTC.

The chain combines TRBV2 with TRBJ2-5, with 15 bases that match TRBD2. CDR1 is SNHLY, CDR2 FYNNEI, per germline. CDR3 size: 15 residues. J lost 8 bases, V lost 5 bases, and 6 bases had no gene match. The CDR3 loop reads CASSSGTSGGRTQYF. The CDR3 DNA is TGTGCCAGCAGTTCCGGGACTAGCGGGGGGAGAACCCAGTACTTC.

The CDR3 DNA reads TGTGCCAGCAGCCTTACGGGGAGGGCTCGCGAGCAGTACTTC. As protein: CASSLTGRAREQYF. The chain uses TRBV27 and TRBJ2-7; 7 bases match TRBD2. The V and J ends lost 6 bases and 6 bases, in that order; junction bases with no gene match: 11. Germline V gene lookup returns CDR1 MNHEY and CDR2 SMNVEV (reference sequence). The CDR3 is 14 amino acids.

This rearrangement joins TRBV27 to TRBJ1-5; TRBD1 aligns across 7 bases. The CDR3 totals 15 residues. The germline gives CDR1 MNHEY, CDR2 SMNVEV (reference sequence). Trimming removed 5 bases from V and 3 bases from J; junction bases left unmatched: 7. Here the CDR3 reads CASSPLDRVNQPQHF. CDR3 coding DNA: TGTGCCAGCAGTCCCCTAGACAGGGTCAATCAGCCCCAGCATTTT.

V is TRBV6-5 and J is TRBJ2-1; D ambiguous. The ends were cut back, 6 bases at V and 5 bases at J, with 17 bases in the middle. Germline CDR1 and CDR2: MNHEY and SVGAGI. CDR3 length: 15 residues. The CDR3 spells CASSSYLAPNNEQFF. The CDR3 DNA sequence: TGTGCCAGCAGCTCCTACTTAGCCCCCAACAATGAGCAGTTCTTC.

The chain couples TRBV10-2 to TRBJ1-2; a weak D match, TRBD1 (6 bases). The V gene's germline CDR1 is WSHSY and CDR2 SAAADI. The CDR3 is 11 amino acids. The CDR3 loop reads CATGTTYGYTF. CDR3 bases: TGCGCAACAGGGACCACCTATGGCTACACCTTC.

The gene calls are TRBV19 and TRBJ1-5; the match to TRBD1 covers 12 bases. This CDR3 is built from 14 residues. Unmatched junction bases numbered 3, after V lost 6 bases and J lost 6 bases. The germline gives CDR1 LNHDA, CDR2 SQIVND (reference sequence). The CDR3 here is CASRGQGARQPQHF. CDR3 nucleotides: TGTGCCAGTAGGGGACAGGGGGCTCGTCAGCCCCAGCATTTT.

V usage is TRBV2 and J usage is TRBJ1-6; D is possibly TRBD1 (6 bases). Trimming removed 2 bases from V and 8 bases from J, with 10 bases in between. Germline assignment: CDR1 SNHLY and CDR2 FYNNEI. The length of the CDR3 is 14 residues. In nucleotides, the CDR3 is TGTGCCAGCAGTGAATACAGGGTGCATTCACCCCTCCACTTT. This encodes CASSEYRVHSPLHF. The full variable domain, rest sourced from reference TRBV2 and TRBJ1-6, is EPEVTQTPSHQVTQMGQEVILRCVPISNHLYFYWYRQILGQKVEFLVSFYNNEISEKSEIFDDQFSVERPDGSNFTLKIRSTKLEDSAMYFCASSEYRVHSPLHFGNGTRLTVT.

This chain uses TRBV4-1 with TRBJ2-5, with 9 bases matching TRBD1. J lost 4 bases, V lost 0 bases, and 12 bases had no gene match. Germline loops: CDR1 MGHRA, CDR2 YSYEKL. CDR3 length equals 18 residues. DNA of the CDR3: TGCGCCAGCAGCCAAGAAGGGGAGACCGGGACAGGGATAGAGACCCAGTACTTC. Its translation: CASSQEGETGTGIETQYF.

This clone was detected once. The rearrangement joins TRBV20-1 to TRBJ2-7, with TRBD2 identical over 7 bases. Germline CDR1 and CDR2: DFQATT and SNEGSKA (reference sequence). This CDR3 is built from 10 residues. The CDR3 spells CLPGGPEQYF. In nucleotides, the CDR3 is TGCCTCCCGGGGGGACCCGAGCAGTACTTC.

J is TRBJ2-3 and V is TRBV5-1; TRBD2 is a possible D gene (5 bases). Germline CDR1 is SGHRS and CDR2 is YFSETQ. V lost 3 bases and J 3 bases, leaving 23 bases between the germline ends. The length of the CDR3 is 18 residues. The CDR3 protein is CASSWSTMGSATTDTQYF. The DNA of the CDR3 is TGCGCCAGCAGCTGGAGTACCATGGGGAGTGCGACAACAGATACGCAGTATTTT.

The chain is built from TRBV7-9 and TRBJ2-1; 15 positions agree with TRBD2. CDR1 is SEHNR and CDR2 is FQNEAQ in the germline V gene (reference sequence). Trimming cost V 5 bases and J 7 bases; bases outside gene matches: 12. The CDR3 runs 18 residues. CDR3 nucleotide sequence: TGTGCCAGCAGCGTTCAACTCGGACTAGCGGGGGGGCAGAATGAGCAGTTCTTC. Translating gives CASSVQLGLAGGQNEQFF.

This rearrangement joins TRBV7-3 to TRBJ2-3, with TRBD1 identical over 7 bases. V lost 1 base, J lost 2 bases, and 3 bases stayed unmatched. Per the germline V gene, CDR1 is SGHTA and CDR2 is FQGTGA. CDR3 length: 15 residues. The DNA of the CDR3 is TGTGCCAGCAGCTTAAGACAGGGTATCACAGATACGCAGTATTTT. Protein: CASSLRQGITDTQYF.

In its sample, this clone was seen once. The rearrangement uses TRBV5-1 and TRBJ1-4; 7 nucleotides agree with TRBD1. The CDR3 has 14 amino acids. V trimming: 3 bases; J trimming: 8 bases; junction bases outside the gene matches: 7. CDR1 and CDR2 from the germline V gene are SGHRS and YFSETQ. In nucleotides, the CDR3 is TGCGCCAGCAGCTCGGGACAGCAAAGAGAAAAACTGTTTTTT. Its translation: CASSSGQQREKLFF.

The chain joins TRBV7-6 to TRBJ2-5, with D possibly being TRBD2 (5 bases). In germline, CDR1 is SGHVS, CDR2 FNYEAQ. V was trimmed by 5 bases and J by 5 bases, leaving 15 bases between them. The CDR3 has 14 amino acids. In nucleotides, the CDR3 is TGTGCCAGCAGCCCTACGGGGAAGGGCGAGACCCAGTACTTC. It codes for CASSPTGKGETQYF.